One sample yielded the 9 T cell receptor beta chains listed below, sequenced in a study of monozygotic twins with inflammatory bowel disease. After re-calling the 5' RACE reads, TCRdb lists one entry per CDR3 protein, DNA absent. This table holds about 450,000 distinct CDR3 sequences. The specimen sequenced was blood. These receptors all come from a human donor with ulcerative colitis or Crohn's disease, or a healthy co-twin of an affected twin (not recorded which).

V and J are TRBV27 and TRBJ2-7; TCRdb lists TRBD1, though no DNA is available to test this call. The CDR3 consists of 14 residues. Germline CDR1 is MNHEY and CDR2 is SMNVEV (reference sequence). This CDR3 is CASSGMDRVYEQYF.

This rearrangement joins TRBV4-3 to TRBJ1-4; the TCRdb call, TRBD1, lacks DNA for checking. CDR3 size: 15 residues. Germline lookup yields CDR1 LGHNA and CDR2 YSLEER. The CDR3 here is CASSPGRRWNEKLFF.

The CDR3 protein is CASRSGTGWNYGYTF. The V call is TRBV6-1, the J call TRBJ1-2; the TCRdb D gene call, TRBD1, has no DNA to confirm it. From germline, CDR1 is MNHNS and CDR2 SASEGT. The CDR3 length is 15 residues.

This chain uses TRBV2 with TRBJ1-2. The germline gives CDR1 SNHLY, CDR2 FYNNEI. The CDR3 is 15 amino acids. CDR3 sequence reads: CASSSSKEGRDGYTF.

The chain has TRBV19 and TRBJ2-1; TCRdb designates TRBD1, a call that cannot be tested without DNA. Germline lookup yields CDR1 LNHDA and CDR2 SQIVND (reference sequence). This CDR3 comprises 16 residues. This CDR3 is CASSSRRDRTYNEQFF.

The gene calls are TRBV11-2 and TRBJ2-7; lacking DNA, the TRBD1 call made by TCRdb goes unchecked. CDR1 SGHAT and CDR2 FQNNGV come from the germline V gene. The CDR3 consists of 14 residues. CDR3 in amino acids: CASSLERGWGEQYF.

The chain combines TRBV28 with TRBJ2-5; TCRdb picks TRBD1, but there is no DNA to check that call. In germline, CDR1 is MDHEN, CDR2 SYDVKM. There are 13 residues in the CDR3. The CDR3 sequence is CASSLDSFETQYF.

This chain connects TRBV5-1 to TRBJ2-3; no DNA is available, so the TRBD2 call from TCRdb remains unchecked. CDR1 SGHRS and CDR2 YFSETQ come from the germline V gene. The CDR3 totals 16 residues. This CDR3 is CASSLAAGYGTDTQYF.

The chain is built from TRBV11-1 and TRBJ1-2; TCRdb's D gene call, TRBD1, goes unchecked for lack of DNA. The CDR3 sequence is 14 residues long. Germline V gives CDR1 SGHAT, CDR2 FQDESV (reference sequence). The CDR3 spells CASSLETGTRAYTF.